Described below is a single T cell receptor (beta chain) sequence and its context. The antigen remains unidentified. These data are taken from a study of T cell responses to AZD1222 COVID-19 vaccine. The study, taken as a whole, reports: Spike-spanning, vaccine-associated CD4 TCRs were dominant at 160-218 and 743-854. Clonal diversity may have been underestimated in mostly white British donors. Without day 14 samples, only post-peak T cell repertoires were studied. Reportedly, nearly half the spike-specific TCRs target unmutated variant regions.

Germline assignment: CDR1 SGHTA and CDR2 FQGNSA. Trimming took off 5 bases at V and 1 base at J, with 15 bases between the two ends. The CDR3 totals 16 residues. Repertoires were generated with immunoSEQ multiplex PCR, while TCRdb's copy carries only in-frame clones and drops some. The sample has 95,000 to 150,000 clones, around 91% seen once. The sequence was obtained from an adult in good health. This sequence joins TRBV7-2 and TRBJ1-3, with D unresolved. Material: peripheral blood, obtained on day 0 of MenACWY control vaccination. This chain's CDR3 is CASSHPNMRSGNTIYF. CDR3 DNA: TGTGCCAGCAGCCACCCAAATATGAGGTCTGGAAACACCATATATTTT.